A single sample gave rise to the 27 T cell receptor beta chains below, sequenced in a study of OX40 agonist ivuxolimab in advanced cancers. TCRdb keeps only in-frame clones here, not all; method: immunoSEQ multiplex PCR. The repertoire holds some 80,000 clones, with about nine tenths as singletons. The sequencing here drew on CD4+ or CD8+ T cells sorted from blood, taken in a trial of the OX40 agonist ivuxolimab. These receptors all stem from an adult with an advanced solid tumor such as melanoma, head and neck, liver or kidney cancer.

The chain links TRBV11-3 to TRBJ2-3; TRBD2 aligns across 11 bases. CDR3 length: 15 residues. Germline V CDR1 and CDR2: SGHNT, YENEEA. Germline trimming cut 5 bases from V and 4 bases from J; bases unmatched to any gene: 5. CDR3 nucleotide sequence: TGTGCCAGCAGCCCGGGACTAGCGGAAGCAGATACGCAGTATTTT. It is translated as CASSPGLAEADTQYF.

The V and J genes are TRBV7-9 and TRBJ2-7, with D possibly TRBD2 on 6 matching bases. The V gene lost 8 bases and the J gene lost 4 bases, with 15 bases spanning the gap. The CDR3 is 13 amino acids. The V gene's germline CDR1 is SEHNR and CDR2 FQNEAQ (reference sequence). The CDR3 DNA is TGTGCCAGCGCGGGACGAGGATCATACGAGCAGTACTTC. Translating it yields CASAGRGSYEQYF.

V gene TRBV5-1 combines with J gene TRBJ2-2; 9 bases are a match to TRBD2. This CDR3 has 16 amino acids. V was pared by 4 bases and J by 3 bases, with 7 bases of the junction left unmatched. Germline lookup yields CDR1 SGHRS and CDR2 YFSETQ. The CDR3 DNA sequence: TGCGCCAGCAGCGCGGCTAGCGGGGATCACACCGGGGAGCTGTTTTTT. It yields the protein CASSAASGDHTGELFF.

The chain employs TRBV20-1 and TRBJ2-1, with D unclear. CDR1 is DFQATT and CDR2 is SNEGSKA in the germline V gene (reference sequence). The V and J ends lost 5 bases and 7 bases respectively, with 6 bases between them. CDR3 length equals 10 residues. In DNA form, the CDR3 reads TGCAGTGCTTATAGAAATGAGCAGTTCTTC. It is translated as CSAYRNEQFF.

The chain is built from TRBV18 and TRBJ2-5, with 7 bases fitting TRBD2. Per the germline V gene, CDR1 is KGHSH and CDR2 is LQKENI. V shed 2 bases, J shed 2 bases, and the junction held 8 bases outside the gene matches. The CDR3 is 16 amino acids. The CDR3 region has the DNA TGTGCCAGCTCACCAGGGATTACGGGGGGACAAGAGACCCAGTACTTC. Residues: CASSPGITGGQETQYF.

The J gene is TRBJ2-1, the V gene TRBV2, with D tentatively TRBD2 (6 bases). Germline V CDR1 and CDR2: SNHLY, FYNNEI. This CDR3 has 18 residues. V lost 6 bases, J lost 0 bases, and 21 bases lay in between. The CDR3 DNA follows: TGTGCCAGCAGACTTAGATACCTAGCGAGATCCTCCTACAATGAGCAGTTCTTC. Protein sequence: CASRLRYLARSSYNEQFF.

The genes are TRBV5-1 and TRBJ1-1, with unresolved D. Germline V gives CDR1 SGHRS, CDR2 YFSETQ. V was clipped by 0 bases and J by 1 base, with 13 bases between them. This CDR3 region has 16 residues. CDR3 residues: CASSLGTTAQNTEAFF. CDR3 DNA: TGCGCCAGCAGCTTGGGGACCACAGCTCAGAACACTGAAGCTTTCTTT.

This chain links TRBV19 with TRBJ1-5; TRBD1 might be the D (5 bases). The CDR3 loop spans 18 amino acids. Germline V gene data show CDR1 as LNHDA and CDR2 as SQIVND (reference sequence). The ends were cut back, 3 bases at V and 4 bases at J, with 22 bases in the middle. The CDR3: CASSIDLTLTGPNQPQHF. The CDR3 DNA follows: TGTGCCAGTAGTATCGACCTGACGTTAACAGGACCAAATCAGCCCCAGCATTTT.

The gene calls are TRBV11-2 and TRBJ2-7; D may be TRBD1 (6 bases). V lost 6 bases and J lost 2, with 14 bases in between. CDR1 and CDR2 from the germline V gene are SGHAT and FQNNGV. This CDR3 is 14 amino acids long. Here the CDR3 reads CASRDPGHTYEQYF. CDR3 bases: TGTGCCAGCAGGGACCCGGGACACACCTACGAGCAGTACTTC.

This chain joins TRBV30 and TRBJ2-2; D is possibly TRBD1 (5 bases). CDR1 is GTSNPN, CDR2 SVGIG, per germline (reference sequence). The ends were cut back, 0 bases at V and 8 bases at J, with 16 bases in the middle. This CDR3 has 15 amino acids. The DNA of the CDR3 is TGTGCCTGGAGTGTAACTGCCAGGCAGGGTGGGGAGCTGTTTTTT. Its protein product is CAWSVTARQGGELFF.

The rearrangement links TRBV19 to TRBJ2-1; D is undetermined. The V and J ends lost 0 bases and 0 bases respectively, with 6 bases between them. Germline CDR1 and CDR2: LNHDA and SQIVND (reference sequence). The CDR3 length is 15 residues. CDR3 region: CASSIDRGSYNEQFF. The CDR3, as DNA: TGTGCCAGTAGTATAGATCGAGGCTCCTACAATGAGCAGTTCTTC.

In this sample, this clone turned up once. The rearrangement uses TRBV28 and TRBJ1-4; tentatively, D is TRBD1 (6 bases). With 4 bases removed from V and 0 bases from J, the gap between germline ends came to 15 bases. Germline values: CDR1 MDHEN, CDR2 SYDVKM. This CDR3 has 17 amino acids. CDR3 DNA: TGTGCCAGCAGTTCACAGGGAGGATCTGCAACTAATGAAAAACTGTTTTTT. Protein: CASSSQGGSATNEKLFF.

V and J are TRBV19 and TRBJ2-1; the D is unclear. The CDR3 sequence is 15 residues long. Trimming took off 3 bases at V and 9 bases at J, with 18 bases between the two ends. Germline CDR1 is LNHDA and CDR2 is SQIVND (reference sequence). The CDR3 is CASSMTRPPVREQFF. The CDR3 bases are TGTGCCAGTAGTATGACGCGTCCCCCGGTCCGTGAGCAGTTCTTC.

CDR3 protein: CASSLTMDGKLFF. CDR3 in DNA: TGTGCCAGCAGCTTAACTATGGATGGAAAACTGTTTTTT. The J gene is TRBJ1-4, the V gene TRBV7-2; the D is unclear. V was trimmed by 2 bases and J by 10 bases, leaving 11 bases between them. This CDR3 is 13 amino acids long. Looked up from germline, CDR1 is SGHTA and CDR2 is FQGNSA. Full variable domain (rest looked up from reference TRBV7-2 and TRBJ1-4): GAGVSQSPSNKVTEKGKDVELRCDPISGHTALYWYRQSLGQGLEFLIYFQGNSAPDKSGLPSDRFSAERTGGSVSTLTIQRTQQEDSAVYLCASSLTMDGKLFFGSGTQLSVL.

J is TRBJ2-5 and V is TRBV18; D may be TRBD1 (5 bases). The CDR3 totals 14 residues. Trimming pared 3 bases from V and 5 bases from J, leaving 13 bases between. Germline values: CDR1 KGHSH, CDR2 LQKENI. In DNA form, the CDR3 reads TGTGCCAGCTCACCTCTAAGGGGCCGGGAGACCCAGTACTTC. It is translated as CASSPLRGRETQYF.

This chain links TRBV11-2 with TRBJ1-1; 9 bases map to TRBD1. The CDR3 runs to 14 residues. Per germline, CDR1 SGHAT and CDR2 FQNNGV. With V trimmed by 4 bases and J by 11 bases, 11 bases remained unmatched. The DNA of the CDR3 is TGTGCCAGCAGCTCTCGGGACAGGGTTGCGGTGGCTTTCTTT. Its protein product is CASSSRDRVAVAFF.

In DNA, the CDR3 is TGTGCCAGCAGTGTCATGAGGACGGATGGCAAACTGTTTTTT. Encoded protein: CASSVMRTDGKLFF. This rearrangement joins TRBV2 to TRBJ1-4; D unresolved. V lost 4 bases to trimming and J lost 11 bases, with 17 bases between them. The CDR3 consists of 14 residues. Germline loops: CDR1 SNHLY, CDR2 FYNNEI. Based on the CDR3 plus reference TRBV2 and TRBJ1-4, the full variable domain is EPEVTQTPSHQVTQMGQEVILRCVPISNHLYFYWYRQILGQKVEFLVSFYNNEISEKSEIFDDQFSVERPDGSNFTLKIRSTKLEDSAMYFCASSVMRTDGKLFFGSGTQLSVL.

The chain joins TRBV9 to TRBJ2-5; 7 bases align to TRBD1. The J segment lost 2 bases and the V segment lost 1 base, leaving 5 bases of the junction unmatched. Germline-derived CDR1 and CDR2 are SGDLS and YYNGEE. The CDR3 sequence is 15 residues long. In DNA, the CDR3 is TGTGCCAGCAGCGTACTGGGACAGATTCAAGAGACCCAGTACTTC. As protein: CASSVLGQIQETQYF.

CDR3 in amino acids: CASSLQGYDTEAFF. CDR3 nucleotides: TGTGCCAGCAGCTTACAGGGTTATGACACTGAAGCTTTCTTT. The chain combines TRBV7-6 with TRBJ1-1; D perhaps matches TRBD1 (5 bases). Trimming pared 2 bases from V and 3 bases from J, leaving 10 bases between. The CDR3 has 14 residues. CDR1 SGHVS and CDR2 FNYEAQ come from the germline V gene.

This chain connects TRBV28 to TRBJ1-2; no firm D call. The CDR3 runs to 12 residues. Germline V gene data show CDR1 as MDHEN and CDR2 as SYDVKM. Trimming left V 6 bases short and J 4 bases short, with 9 bases between. DNA of the CDR3: TGTGCCAGCAGCCCCGGGTCCTATGGCTACACCTTC. The encoded protein is CASSPGSYGYTF.

The gene calls are TRBV11-2 and TRBJ2-5, with 10 bases that match TRBD2. The trim removed 5 bases at V and 1 base at J, leaving 7 bases unmatched. The CDR3 is 16 amino acids. Germline-derived CDR1 and CDR2 are SGHAT and FQNNGV. The CDR3 sequence is CASSRSGGAVQETQYF. For the CDR3, the DNA is TGTGCCAGCAGCCGAAGCGGGGGGGCCGTCCAAGAGACCCAGTACTTC. The variable domain in full, completed from reference TRBV11-2 and TRBJ2-5, reads EAGVAQSPRYKIIEKRQSVAFWCNPISGHATLYWYQQILGQGPKLLIQFQNNGVVDDSQLPKDRFSAERLKGVDSTLKIQPAKLEDSAVYLCASSRSGGAVQETQYFGPGTRLLVL.

J is TRBJ2-1 and V is TRBV19; 8 positions match TRBD2. CDR3 length: 17 amino acids. Per germline, CDR1 LNHDA and CDR2 SQIVND (reference sequence). Trimming removed 5 bases from V and 0 bases from J; junction bases left unmatched: 9. CDR3 bases: TGTGCCAGTAGTCCCCGACTAGCGCTGAGCTCCTACAATGAGCAGTTCTTC. Translation gives CASSPRLALSSYNEQFF.

This clone was recorded only once. The chain couples TRBV2 to TRBJ2-1; 7 bases fit TRBD1. V trimming: 4 bases; J trimming: 4 bases; junction bases outside the gene matches: 4. The CDR3 totals 14 residues. The germline CDR1 and CDR2 sequences are SNHLY and FYNNEI. CDR3 coding DNA: TGTGCCAGCAGTGCCAGACAGGGTTACAATGAGCAGTTCTTC. It codes for CASSARQGYNEQFF.

Comments on this clone: Additional DNA sequences in this sample encode the identical CDR3. This rearrangement joins TRBV5-1 to TRBJ2-1; 12 bases align to TRBD2. The CDR3 consists of 15 residues. V gave up 1 base and J gave up 9 bases; unmatched junction bases: 5. CDR1 SGHRS and CDR2 YFSETQ come from the germline V gene. The CDR3 nucleotides are TGCGCCAGCAGCTTGCTAGCGGGGGGGCCTGGTGAGCAGTTCTTC. It translates to CASSLLAGGPGEQFF.

This clone was seen a single time. J is TRBJ2-5 and V is TRBV5-6; 8 bases align to TRBD1. The CDR3 length is 14 residues. Germline CDR1 and CDR2: SGHDT and YYEEEE. Trimming took 4 bases from V and 4 from J; bases not matched to a gene: 6. The CDR3 protein is CASSGAGGGETQYF. In DNA, the CDR3 is TGTGCCAGCAGCGGAGCAGGGGGCGGAGAGACCCAGTACTTC.

This clone came up a few times. The chain combines TRBV5-4 with TRBJ1-1, with 8 bases aligning to TRBD1. The germline V gene encodes CDR1 SGHNT and CDR2 YYREEE (reference sequence). After removal of 5 bases from V and 4 bases from J, the junction contained 7 bases not matched to a gene. The CDR3 runs to 14 residues. The CDR3 region is CASRDRESGTEAFF. The CDR3 DNA is TGTGCCAGCAGGGACAGGGAGTCAGGCACTGAAGCTTTCTTT. Based on the CDR3 plus reference TRBV5-4 and TRBJ1-1, the full variable domain is ETGVTQSPTHLIKTRGQQVTLRCSSQSGHNTVSWYQQALGQGPQFIFQYYREEENGRGNFPPRFSGLQFPNYSSELNVNALELDDSALYLCASRDRESGTEAFFGQGTRLTVV.

CDR3 loop: CASSPGQTNQPQHF. The DNA for the CDR3 is TGTGCCAGCAGCCCCGGACAGACCAATCAGCCCCAGCATTTT. The chain joins TRBV6-6 to TRBJ1-5; possibly TRBD1 for D (6 bases). There are 14 residues in the CDR3. CDR1 MNHNY and CDR2 SVGAGI come from the germline V gene (reference sequence). V lost 6 bases and J 3 bases, leaving 12 bases between the germline ends.